The present entry profiles one TCR beta chain with its context. Its target is unknown. The sample contains more than one DNA sequence encoding this CDR3. The sample belongs to a study of shared clonotypes between healthy human individuals. On the study more broadly: Plates per donor: three CD4 naive, three CD4 memory, two CD8 naive, one CD8 memory.

Looked up from germline, CDR1 is SEHNR and CDR2 is FQNEAQ (reference sequence). With 6 bases removed from V and 1 base from J, the gap between germline ends came to 10 bases. This CDR3 has 13 amino acids. It was roughly 200 ng DNA, 25,000 to 35,000 T cell genomes, that sorted-subset replicate PCRs used. Data came from immunoSEQ multiplex PCR; TCRdb stores just in-frame clones and leaves some out. The sample contains 600,000 to 750,000 clones, 55% to 80% of which appear only once. Study-wide points: Naive subsets usually exceeded memory subsets in estimated richness. Shared clonotypes: about 5% naive CD4, around 3.5% naive CD8, roughly 2.2% memory CD4, 0.4% to 0.45% memory CD8.

The sequence was collected from a woman aged 25 to 45 in good health. The chain carries TRBV7-9 and TRBJ2-7, with D possibly TRBD1 on 6 matching bases. The source material was memory CD4+ T cells sorted from blood. The sample's subset: CD45RA-negative fraction. CDR3 DNA sequence: TGTGCCAGCAGTAGCAGGGGATCCTACGAGCAGTACTTC. Protein: CASSSRGSYEQYF.